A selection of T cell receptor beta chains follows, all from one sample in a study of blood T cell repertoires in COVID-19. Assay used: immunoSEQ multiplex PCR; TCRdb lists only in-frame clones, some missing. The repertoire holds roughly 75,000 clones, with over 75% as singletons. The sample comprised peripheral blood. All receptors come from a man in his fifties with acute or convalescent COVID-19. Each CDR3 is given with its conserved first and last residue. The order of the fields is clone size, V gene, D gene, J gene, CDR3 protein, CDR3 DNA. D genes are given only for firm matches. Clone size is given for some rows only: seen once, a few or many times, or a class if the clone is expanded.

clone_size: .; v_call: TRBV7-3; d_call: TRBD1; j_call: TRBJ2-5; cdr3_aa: CASSPRAGGYETQYF; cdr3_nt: TGTGCCAGCAGCCCACGGGCAGGGGGCTATGAGACTCAGTACTTC
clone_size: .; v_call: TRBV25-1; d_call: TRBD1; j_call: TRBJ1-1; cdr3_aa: CASSEHRDRNTEAFF; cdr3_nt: TGTGCCAGCAGTGAGCACCGGGACAGGAACACTGAAGCTTTCTTT
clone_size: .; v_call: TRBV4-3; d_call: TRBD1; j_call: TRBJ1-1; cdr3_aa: CASSQEGGTGEAFF; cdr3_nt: TGCGCCAGCAGCCAAGAAGGAGGGACAGGTGAAGCTTTCTTT
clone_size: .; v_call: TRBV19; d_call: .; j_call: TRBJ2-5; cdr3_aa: CAGPLMEAKTQYF; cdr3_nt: TGTGCCGGGCCCCTAATGGAGGCTAAGACCCAGTACTTC
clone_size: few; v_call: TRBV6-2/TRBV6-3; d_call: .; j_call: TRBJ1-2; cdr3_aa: CASSYSVRGDYGYTF; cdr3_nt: TGTGCCAGCAGTTACTCGGTCAGGGGAGACTATGGCTACACCTTC
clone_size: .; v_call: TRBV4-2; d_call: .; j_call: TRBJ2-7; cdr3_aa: CASSLGTGAYEQYF; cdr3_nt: TGTGCCAGCAGCTTAGGGACGGGGGCCTACGAGCAGTACTTC
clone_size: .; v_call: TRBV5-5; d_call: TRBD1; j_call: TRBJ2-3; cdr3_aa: CASSLGQGVTDTQYF; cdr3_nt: TGTGCCAGCAGCTTGGGACAGGGTGTGACAGATACGCAGTATTTT
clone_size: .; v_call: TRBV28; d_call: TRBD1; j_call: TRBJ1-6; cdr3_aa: CASRQGNSTPLHF; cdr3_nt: TGTGCCAGCAGACAGGGGAATTCTACACCCCTCCACTTT
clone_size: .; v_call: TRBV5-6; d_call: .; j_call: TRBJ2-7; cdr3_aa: CASSIRQVYPSEQYF; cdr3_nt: TGTGCCAGCAGCATCCGACAGGTTTATCCTTCGGAGCAGTACTTC
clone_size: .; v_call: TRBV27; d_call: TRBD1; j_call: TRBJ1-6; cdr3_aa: CASSFRQGPLHF; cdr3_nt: TGTGCCAGCAGTTTCCGACAGGGGCCCCTCCACTTT
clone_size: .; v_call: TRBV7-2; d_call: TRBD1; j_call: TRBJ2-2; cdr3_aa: CASSRRQGMTGELFF; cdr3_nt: TGTGCCAGCAGCCGCCGACAGGGAATGACCGGGGAGCTGTTTTTT
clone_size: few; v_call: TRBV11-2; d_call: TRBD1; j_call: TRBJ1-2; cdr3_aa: CASSEQGARGYTF; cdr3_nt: TGTGCCAGCAGCGAACAGGGGGCGCGGGGCTACACCTTC
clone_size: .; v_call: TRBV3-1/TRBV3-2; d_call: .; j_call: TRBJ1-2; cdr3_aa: CASSQLSTGIYGYTF; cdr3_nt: TGTGCCAGCAGCCAACTCAGTACAGGGATTTATGGCTACACCTTC
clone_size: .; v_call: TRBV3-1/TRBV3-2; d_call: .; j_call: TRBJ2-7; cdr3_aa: CASSLAGTSSYEQYF; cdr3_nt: TGTGCCAGCAGCCTGGCGGGGACGAGCTCCTACGAGCAGTACTTC
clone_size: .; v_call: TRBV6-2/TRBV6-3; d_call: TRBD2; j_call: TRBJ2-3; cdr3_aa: CASSYSRTSRRTTDTQYF; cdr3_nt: TGTGCCAGCAGTTACTCGAGGACTAGCCGACGAACCACAGATACGCAGTATTTT
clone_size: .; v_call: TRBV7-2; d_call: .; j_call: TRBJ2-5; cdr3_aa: CASSLNTQGGFYRETQYF; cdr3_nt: TGTGCCAGCAGCCTAAACACTCAGGGTGGGTTTTATCGAGAGACCCAGTACTTC
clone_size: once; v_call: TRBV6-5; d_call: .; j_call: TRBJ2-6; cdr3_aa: CASSSAGGANVLTF; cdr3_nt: TGTGCCAGCAGTTCCGCGGGGGGGGCCAACGTCCTGACTTTC
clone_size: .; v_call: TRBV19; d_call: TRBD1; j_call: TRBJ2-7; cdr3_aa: CASSAGQETYEQYF; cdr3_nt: TGTGCCAGTAGCGCGGGACAGGAAACCTACGAGCAGTACTTC
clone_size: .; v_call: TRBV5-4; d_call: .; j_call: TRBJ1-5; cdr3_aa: CASSQGLNQPQHF; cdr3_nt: TGTGCCAGCAGTCAGGGACTGAATCAGCCCCAGCATTTT
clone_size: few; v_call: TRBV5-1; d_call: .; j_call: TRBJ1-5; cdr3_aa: CASSPSGVNQPQHF; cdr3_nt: TGCGCCAGCAGCCCGAGCGGGGTCAATCAGCCCCAGCATTTT
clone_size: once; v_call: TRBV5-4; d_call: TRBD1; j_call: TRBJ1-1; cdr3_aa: CASSSATGSEAFF; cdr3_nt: TGTGCCAGCAGCTCGGCGACAGGGAGTGAAGCTTTCTTT
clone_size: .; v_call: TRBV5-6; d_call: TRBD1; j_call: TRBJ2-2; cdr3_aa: CASSWGQGVTGELFF; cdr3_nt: TGTGCCAGCAGCTGGGGACAGGGGGTGACCGGGGAGCTGTTTTTT
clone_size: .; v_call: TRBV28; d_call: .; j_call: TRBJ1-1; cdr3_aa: CVVSGTEAFF; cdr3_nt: TGTGTCGTTTCCGGCACTGAAGCTTTCTTT
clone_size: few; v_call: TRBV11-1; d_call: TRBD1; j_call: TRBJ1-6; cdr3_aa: CASSLADQGANSPLHF; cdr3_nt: TGTGCCAGCAGCTTAGCGGATCAGGGGGCAAATTCACCCCTCCACTTT
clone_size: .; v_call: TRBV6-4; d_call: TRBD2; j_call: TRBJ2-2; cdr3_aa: CASSAGGASTGELFF; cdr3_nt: TGTGCCAGCAGTGCCGGGGGGGCATCCACCGGGGAGCTGTTTTTT
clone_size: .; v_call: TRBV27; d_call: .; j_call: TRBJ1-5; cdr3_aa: CASRGGRSNQPQHF; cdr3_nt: TGTGCCAGCAGGGGTGGGAGGAGCAATCAGCCCCAGCATTTT
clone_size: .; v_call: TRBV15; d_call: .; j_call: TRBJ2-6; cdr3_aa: CATRTKSSGANVLTF; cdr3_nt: TGTGCCACTAGGACAAAAAGCTCTGGGGCCAACGTCCTGACTTTC
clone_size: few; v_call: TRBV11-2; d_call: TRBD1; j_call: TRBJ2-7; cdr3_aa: CASSLDPGGPYEQYF; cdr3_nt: TGTGCCAGCAGCTTAGATCCAGGGGGTCCCTACGAGCAGTACTTC
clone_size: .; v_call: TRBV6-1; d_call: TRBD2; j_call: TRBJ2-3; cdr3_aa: CASSEQLAGVGTDTQYF; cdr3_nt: TGTGCCAGCAGTGAACAGCTAGCGGGAGTAGGTACAGATACGCAGTATTTT
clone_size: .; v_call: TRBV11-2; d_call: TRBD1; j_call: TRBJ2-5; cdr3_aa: CASSLGQGQETQYF; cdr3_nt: TGTGCCAGCAGCTTGGGACAGGGGCAAGAGACCCAGTACTTC
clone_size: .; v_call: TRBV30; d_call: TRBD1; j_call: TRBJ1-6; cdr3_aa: CAWATGVGNSPLHF; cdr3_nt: TGTGCCTGGGCCACAGGGGTTGGCAATTCACCCCTCCACTTT
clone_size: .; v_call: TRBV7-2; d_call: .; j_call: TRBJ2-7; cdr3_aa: CASSRESLEQYF; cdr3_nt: TGTGCCAGCAGCCGCGAGTCCCTCGAGCAGTACTTC
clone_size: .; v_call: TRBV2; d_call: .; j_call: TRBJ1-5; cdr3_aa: CASSPQGNSNQPQHF; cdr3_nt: TGTGCCAGCAGCCCGCAGGGTAATAGCAATCAGCCCCAGCATTTT
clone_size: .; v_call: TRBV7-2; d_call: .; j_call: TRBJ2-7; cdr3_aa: CASSAIYAGNYEQYF; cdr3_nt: TGTGCCAGCAGCGCAATTTACGCGGGAAACTACGAGCAGTACTTC
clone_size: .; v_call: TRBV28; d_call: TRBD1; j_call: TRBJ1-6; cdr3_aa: CASSLNRGNSPLHF; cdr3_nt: TGTGCCAGCAGTTTAAACAGGGGAAATTCACCCCTCCACTTT
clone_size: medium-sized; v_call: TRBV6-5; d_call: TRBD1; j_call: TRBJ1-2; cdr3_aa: CASSSQTGGPLGYTF; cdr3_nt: TGTGCCAGCAGTTCCCAGACAGGGGGACCTCTTGGCTACACCTTC
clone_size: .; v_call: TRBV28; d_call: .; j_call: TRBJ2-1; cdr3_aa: CASSSLLLAGYGNEQFF; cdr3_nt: TGTGCCAGCAGTTCCCTTTTGTTGGCGGGTTACGGCAATGAGCAGTTCTTC
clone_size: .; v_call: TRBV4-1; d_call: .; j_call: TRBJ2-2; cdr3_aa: CASSQRTVANTGELFF; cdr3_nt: TGCGCCAGCAGCCAGAGGACAGTCGCGAACACCGGGGAGCTGTTTTTT
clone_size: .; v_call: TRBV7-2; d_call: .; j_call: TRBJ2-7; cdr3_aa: CASSFGRPPYEQYF; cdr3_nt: TGTGCCAGCAGCTTCGGCAGGCCACCCTACGAGCAGTACTTC
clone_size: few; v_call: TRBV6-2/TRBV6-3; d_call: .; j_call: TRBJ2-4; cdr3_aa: CASSKSRGIQYF; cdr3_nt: TGTGCCAGCAGTAAGAGCCGCGGAATTCAGTACTTC
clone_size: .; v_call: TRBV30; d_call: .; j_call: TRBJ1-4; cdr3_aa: CAWSVVRGSWEKLFF; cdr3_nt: TGTGCCTGGAGTGTGGTGCGGGGGTCCTGGGAAAAACTGTTTTTT
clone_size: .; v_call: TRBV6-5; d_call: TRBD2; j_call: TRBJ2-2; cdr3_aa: CASSNGLAGAGELFF; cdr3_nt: TGTGCCAGCAGTAACGGACTAGCGGGAGCCGGGGAGCTGTTTTTT
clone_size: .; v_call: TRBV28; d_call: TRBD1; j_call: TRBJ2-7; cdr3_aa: CTSSTRTGAYYEQYF; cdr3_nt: TGTACCAGCAGTACACGGACAGGGGCTTACTACGAGCAGTACTTC
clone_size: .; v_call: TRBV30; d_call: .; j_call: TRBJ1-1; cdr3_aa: CAWDRTEAFF; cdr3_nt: TGTGCCTGGGACCGGACTGAAGCTTTCTTT
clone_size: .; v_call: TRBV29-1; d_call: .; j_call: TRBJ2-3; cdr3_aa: CSVEDSPPPYF; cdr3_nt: TGCAGCGTTGAAGACTCTCCTCCCCCGTATTTT
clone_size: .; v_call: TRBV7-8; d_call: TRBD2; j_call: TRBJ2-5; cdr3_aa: CASSSAGGFQETQYF; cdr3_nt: TGTGCCAGCAGCTCGGCGGGGGGCTTCCAAGAGACCCAGTACTTC
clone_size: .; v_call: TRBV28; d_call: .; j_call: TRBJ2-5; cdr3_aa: CASKEGAEETQYF; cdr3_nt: TGTGCCAGCAAGGAGGGGGCAGAAGAGACCCAGTACTTC
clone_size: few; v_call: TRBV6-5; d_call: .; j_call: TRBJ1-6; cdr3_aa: CASSSDRRDYNSPLHF; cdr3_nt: TGTGCCAGCAGTTCAGACCGGCGGGACTATAATTCACCCCTCCACTTT
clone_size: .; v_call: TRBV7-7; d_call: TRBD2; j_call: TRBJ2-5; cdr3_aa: CASSQTSGVETQYF; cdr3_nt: TGTGCCAGCAGCCAGACTAGCGGGGTAGAGACCCAGTACTTC
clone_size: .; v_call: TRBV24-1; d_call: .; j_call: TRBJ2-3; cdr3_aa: CATSDYFGGQNADTQYF; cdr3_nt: TGTGCCACCAGTGATTATTTTGGCGGGCAGAACGCGGATACGCAGTATTTT
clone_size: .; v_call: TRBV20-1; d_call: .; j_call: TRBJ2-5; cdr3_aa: CSAGQGETQYF; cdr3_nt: TGCAGTGCTGGGCAGGGAGAGACCCAGTACTTC
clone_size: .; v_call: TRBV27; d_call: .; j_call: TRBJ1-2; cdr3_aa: CASSSLGQIPRGYTF; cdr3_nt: TGTGCCAGCAGTTCTTTAGGACAGATCCCTAGGGGCTACACCTTC
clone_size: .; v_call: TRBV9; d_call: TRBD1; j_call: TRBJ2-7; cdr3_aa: CASSVEGQASYEQYF; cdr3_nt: TGTGCCAGCAGCGTGGAGGGACAGGCCTCCTACGAGCAGTACTTC
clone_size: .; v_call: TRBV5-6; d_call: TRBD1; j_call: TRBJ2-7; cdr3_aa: CASSPGTDTVEQYF; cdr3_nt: TGTGCCAGCAGCCCGGGGACAGACACGGTCGAGCAGTACTTC
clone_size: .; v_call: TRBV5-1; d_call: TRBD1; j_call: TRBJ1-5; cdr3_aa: CASSTGTGGSNQPQHF; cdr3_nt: TGCGCCAGTTCCACCGGGACAGGGGGTAGCAATCAGCCCCAGCATTTT
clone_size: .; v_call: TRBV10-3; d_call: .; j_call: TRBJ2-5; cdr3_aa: CAISWGETQYF; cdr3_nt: TGTGCCATATCTTGGGGCGAGACCCAGTACTTC
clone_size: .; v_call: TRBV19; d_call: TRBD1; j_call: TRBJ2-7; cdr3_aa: CASSSTTGEYEQYF; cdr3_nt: TGTGCCAGTAGTTCTACTACAGGGGAATACGAGCAGTACTTC
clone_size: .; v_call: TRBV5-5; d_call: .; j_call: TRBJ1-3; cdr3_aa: CASSQPMLGNTIYF; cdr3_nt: TGTGCCAGCAGCCAACCTATGTTAGGAAACACCATATATTTT
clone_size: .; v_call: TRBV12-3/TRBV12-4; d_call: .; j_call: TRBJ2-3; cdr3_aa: CASSFPGNTQYF; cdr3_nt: TGTGCCAGCAGTTTCCCAGGGAATACGCAGTATTTT
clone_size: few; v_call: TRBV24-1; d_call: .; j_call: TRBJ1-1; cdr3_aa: CATSEAGPNTEAFF; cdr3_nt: TGTGCCACCAGTGAGGCAGGTCCGAACACTGAAGCTTTCTTT